This entry describes one T cell receptor beta chain. Authors' analysis steps: From reference gene primer amplification, estimates of nucleated cell counts were derived. Profiling relied on immunoSEQ multiplex PCR, and the TCRdb table lists in-frame clones only, not all of them. V and J calls and clone size are copied from that table; D and trimming were computed from the DNA. This table has under 60,000 clones, around 92% appearing once. The data originate from a study of blood T cell repertoires in COVID-19. Study-level information: COVID-19 samples from acute and convalescent phases originated in the United States, Italy and Spain. T cells, B-cell-depleted T cells, or PBMCs supplied cDNA or gDNA.

Germline V CDR1 and CDR2: SNHLY, FYNNEI. Trimming removed 1 base at V and 4 bases at J, with 7 bases between. This CDR3 is built from 13 residues. Specimen: peripheral blood. This sequence was found in a man aged 45-65 years with active COVID-19. V usage is TRBV2 and J usage is TRBJ1-2; D unclear. CDR3 DNA sequence: TGTGCCAGCAGTGAAGGTTACGGCTATGGCTACACCTTC. Residues: CASSEGYGYGYTF.